This T cell receptor (beta chain) derives from a study of OX40 agonist ivuxolimab in advanced cancers. The repertoire was sequenced with immunoSEQ multiplex PCR; TCRdb's copy has only in-frame clones and lacks some. The sample yields 34,000 or so clones, roughly 80% seen once. The CDR3 is 16 residues long. Trimming removed 2 bases from V and 5 bases from J; junction bases left unmatched: 8. Germline assignment: CDR1 SEHNR and CDR2 FQNEAQ (reference sequence). The V and J genes are TRBV7-9 and TRBJ2-3, with 9 bases that match TRBD2. The sample consisted of CD4+ or CD8+ T cells sorted from blood, taken in a trial of the OX40 agonist ivuxolimab. The source is an adult with an advanced solid tumor such as melanoma, head and neck, liver or kidney cancer. In DNA form, the CDR3 reads TGTGCCAGCAGCTTATTAGCGGGAGTAGTTGGAGATACGCAGTATTTT. Protein product: CASSLLAGVVGDTQYF.